The clone carrying this T cell receptor (beta chain) showed up just a few times. TCRdb re-called the 5' RACE reads with MiXCR, one entry per CDR3 protein. This sample has roughly 630,000 distinct CDR3 sequences, with 7% to 7.5% found just once. The CDR3 consists of 15 residues. Trimming cost V 3 bases and J 1 base, with 13 bases left between them. Germline loops: CDR1 LNHDA, CDR2 SQIVND (reference sequence). The data stem from a study of identical twins. The data were also submitted as part of a second study, on yellow fever vaccine responses in identical twins.

This sequence was found in a woman aged 18 to 35 in good health. This sequence joins TRBV19 and TRBJ2-7; no definite D call. Sequenced material: PBMCs. The CDR3 region has the DNA TGTGCCAGTAGTATCACCGGGCTCAATTCCTACGAGCAGTACTTC. The encoded protein is CASSITGLNSYEQYF.